This T cell receptor beta chain was recovered during a study of human T cells and chemical hapten exposure. The CDR3 runs to 12 residues. The ends were cut back, 4 bases at V and 6 bases at J, with 6 bases in the middle. CDR1 is SGHAT and CDR2 is FQNNGV in the germline V gene. In the source study's methods: A per-sample median of about 94,000 TCRs was observed, with counts ranging from roughly 20,000 to 700,000. One entry per CDR3 protein, called by TCRdb with MiXCR from the RACE reads. The V and J calls, along with clone size, are taken from TCRdb and not from the paper's own processing. Among about 160,000 distinct CDR3 sequences, about 30% were seen once, and the ten largest hold 2.1%. As for time point: patch test 3, about 24 weeks after DPC sensitization. Described treatment: therapeutic diphenylcyclopropenone sensitization with weekly scalp DPC. Sequencing started from total RNA isolated from unfractionated whole blood.

Here the sequenced sample was whole blood, taken in connection with sensitization to the hapten diphenylcyclopropenone (DPC). The TCR originated in a woman under 30 with alopecia areata. Some clones in this sample may be carry-over from other donors' samples. The chain combines TRBV11-2 with TRBJ2-2; D gene unclear. The CDR3 sequence is CASSSTAGELFF. CDR3 sequence (DNA): TGTGCCAGCAGCTCGACTGCCGGGGAGCTGTTTTTT.